Listed here are 9 T cell receptor beta chains from one sample, sequenced in a study of blood T cell repertoires in COVID-19. TCRdb keeps only in-frame clones here, not all; method: immunoSEQ multiplex PCR. The sample has tens of thousands of clones, 60% to 80% seen once. The sample was peripheral blood. All receptors come from a man aged 80 or over with active or convalescent COVID-19.

This clone was counted only a few times. The genes are TRBV6-6 and TRBJ2-2; TRBD2 matches 8 bases. Per germline, CDR1 MNHNY and CDR2 SVGAGI (reference sequence). CDR3 length equals 12 residues. Trimming cost V 9 bases and J 8 bases; bases outside gene matches: 5. CDR3: CASSGISGELFF. The CDR3 bases are TGTGCCAGTAGCGGGATCTCAGGGGAGCTGTTTTTT.

This chain's CDR3 is CASSPEGTYNEQFF. The CDR3 DNA follows: TGCGCCAGCAGCCCTGAGGGGACTTACAATGAGCAGTTCTTC. This chain joins TRBV5-1 and TRBJ2-1, with D tentatively TRBD2 (6 bases). The V and J ends lost 4 bases and 4 bases respectively, with 12 bases between them. The CDR3 covers 14 residues. CDR1 is SGHRS, CDR2 YFSETQ, per germline.

V and J are TRBV3-1 (or the pseudogene TRBV3-2) and TRBJ1-6; TRBD1 aligns across 7 bases. The CDR3 spans 17 residues. Germline V gene data show CDR1 as LGHDT and CDR2 as YNNKEL (reference sequence). Trimming took 0 bases from V and 11 from J; bases not matched to a gene: 13. The CDR3 protein is CASSQEWSTGYSAPLHF. In DNA, the CDR3 is TGTGCCAGCAGCCAAGAGTGGTCGACAGGGTATTCGGCACCCCTCCACTTT.

The chain is built from TRBV7-9 and TRBJ2-3, with a possible D match to TRBD2 (6 bases). Germline CDR1 reads SEHNR; CDR2 reads FQNEAQ (reference sequence). V lost 3 bases and J 4 bases, leaving 14 bases between the germline ends. The CDR3 runs 15 residues. In DNA, the CDR3 is TGTGCCAGCAGCTTGGAGGGAGCCGGGCCAGATACGCAGTATTTT. As protein: CASSLEGAGPDTQYF.

J is TRBJ1-1 and V is TRBV7-6; 11 positions agree with TRBD1. J was trimmed by 9 bases and V by 7 bases; bases with no gene match: 16. The CDR3 spans 16 residues. Germline V lookup: CDR1 SGHVS, CDR2 FNYEAQ. CDR3 loop: CASTPQPGTGGRKAFF. CDR3 nucleotides: TGTGCCAGCACCCCCCAGCCGGGGACAGGGGGTAGGAAAGCTTTCTTT. Full variable domain (missing parts from reference TRBV7-6 and TRBJ1-1): GAGVSQSPRYKVTKRGQDVALRCDPISGHVSLYWYRQALGQGPEFLTYFNYEAQQDKSGLPNDRFSAERPEGSISTLTIQRTEQRDSAMYRCASTPQPGTGGRKAFFGQGTRLTVV.

This clone was observed a single time. DNA of the CDR3: TGTGCCAGCAGCGTACGTAGCGGGGGGGTCACAGATACGCAGTATTTT. As protein: CASSVRSGGVTDTQYF. The chain combines TRBV9 with TRBJ2-3, with TRBD2 matching over 11 bases. The length of the CDR3 is 16 residues. After removal of 1 base from V and 2 bases from J, the junction contained 3 bases not matched to a gene. From germline, CDR1 is SGDLS and CDR2 YYNGEE.

The rearrangement joins TRBV7-9 to TRBJ2-7, with 7 bases lining up with TRBD2. Germline values: CDR1 SEHNR, CDR2 FQNEAQ (reference sequence). The junction had 11 bases not matched to a gene; V was cut back by 5 bases and J by 4 bases. The CDR3 spans 15 residues. CDR3 region: CASSPGSTGGYEQYF. As DNA, the CDR3 is TGTGCCAGCAGCCCCGGATCGACGGGGGGATACGAGCAGTACTTC.

This chain connects TRBV3-1 (or the pseudogene TRBV3-2) to TRBJ1-4; 11 bases fit TRBD1. Germline V gene lookup returns CDR1 LGHDT and CDR2 YNNKEL (reference sequence). This CDR3 has 15 residues. V shed 1 base, J shed 10 bases, and the junction held 5 bases outside the gene matches. The CDR3 is CASSQGGTGGPKLFF. CDR3 bases: TGTGCCAGCAGCCAAGGAGGGACAGGGGGGCCAAAACTGTTTTTT.

The J gene is TRBJ2-1, the V gene TRBV19; 8 bases line up with TRBD2. Germline V gives CDR1 LNHDA, CDR2 SQIVND (reference sequence). There are 16 residues in the CDR3. Trimming removed 5 bases from V and 4 bases from J; junction bases left unmatched: 10. The DNA of the CDR3 is TGTGCCAGTAGTTCTACGACTAGCGCCCGGTACAATGAGCAGTTCTTC. Translated: CASSSTTSARYNEQFF. Supplemented by reference TRBV19 and TRBJ2-1, the full variable domain reads DGGITQSPKYLFRKEGQNVTLSCEQNLNHDAMYWYRQDPGQGLRLIYYSQIVNDFQKGDIAEGYSVSREKKESFPLTVTSAQKNPTAFYLCASSSTTSARYNEQFFGPGTRLTVL.